Listed below are T cell receptor beta chains from one sample, sequenced in a study of follicular helper T cells after annual influenza vaccination. The table came from immunoSEQ multiplex PCR; TCRdb's copy has only in-frame clones and leaves some out. The sample lists some 8,300 clones, 82% occurring once. Material: CXCR5+ CD38- circulating T follicular helper cells from blood, obtained on the day of influenza vaccination. The origin of the receptors is an adult who received the influenza vaccine. CDR3s include the opening cysteine and the closing phenylalanine or tryptophan.

CDR3aa	j_gene	v_gene
CASSDSGTVHYSNQPQHF	TRBJ1-5	TRBV6-4
CASSFIDLGSSKSPLHF	TRBJ1-6	TRBV11-2
CASSDRGRGGFQETQYF	TRBJ2-5	TRBV6-1
CASSWTGIGETQYF	TRBJ2-5	TRBV2
CASSQEWRGRDEQFF	TRBJ2-1	TRBV14
CASGLIGAAEAFF	TRBJ1-1	TRBV12-5
CASSLVGGGDEQYF	TRBJ2-7	TRBV28
CASSIGTGTYEQYF	TRBJ2-7	TRBV19
CASSQNGARGQYF	TRBJ2-7	TRBV18
CASSKRQDLFQYF	TRBJ2-4	TRBV2
CASNRLAGNTGELFF	TRBJ2-2	TRBV6-5
CASSLGRETQYF	TRBJ2-5	TRBV7-2
CASSLGRGDEQYF	TRBJ2-7	TRBV27
CASSLGRADTQYF	TRBJ2-3	TRBV11-3
CASSPPSGDTGELFF	TRBJ2-2	TRBV18
CTSSHRGSGDTQYF	TRBJ2-3	TRBV1
CASSPQTANYGYTF	TRBJ1-2	TRBV6-1
CASSLVGNQPQHF	TRBJ1-5	TRBV28
CASSPWTDANYGYTF	TRBJ1-2	TRBV7-8
CALQGSSYNSPLHF	TRBJ1-6	TRBV30
CASTRTGAGETQYF	TRBJ2-5	TRBV9
CASSLASGVAGENTGELFF	TRBJ2-2	TRBV28
CASQPSSGGFGEQYF	TRBJ2-7	TRBV6-6
CASSFFPGSGANVLTF	TRBJ2-6	TRBV27
CASRTGPSGANVLTF	TRBJ2-6	TRBV4-1
CATSRGALTQTQYF	TRBJ2-5	TRBV15
CASSAPGQGPGANVLTF	TRBJ2-6	TRBV18
CASSLPRQGGNTIYF	TRBJ1-3	TRBV5-1
CASSVNSRDGTNYGYTF	TRBJ1-2	TRBV9
CASSVRGRTDTQYF	TRBJ2-3	TRBV9
CASTLNGVNYGYTF	TRBJ1-2	TRBV28
CASSSGTGINQPQHF	TRBJ1-5	TRBV5-4